These 28 T cell receptor beta chains were sequenced from one sample in a study of blood T cell repertoires in COVID-19. The method was immunoSEQ multiplex PCR; TCRdb's version includes in-frame clones alone and lacks a portion of them. Among around 300,000 clones listed, roughly nine tenths were seen once. Sequencing used PBMCs or T cells enriched from blood (not recorded which). The receptors derive from a woman in her sixties who had recovered from COVID-19.

J is TRBJ2-1 and V is TRBV6-6, with TRBD2 matching 15 bases. From germline, CDR1 is MNHNY and CDR2 SVGAGI (reference sequence). The CDR3 is 16 amino acids. With V trimmed by 6 bases and J by 4 bases, 4 bases remained unmatched. The CDR3 spells CASRDGTSGGYNEQFF. The CDR3 DNA sequence: TGTGCCAGCAGAGACGGGACTAGCGGGGGGTACAATGAGCAGTTCTTC.

The gene calls are TRBV9 and TRBJ1-1, with TRBD1 identical over 8 bases. The CDR3 runs 14 residues. J was trimmed by 7 bases and V by 3 bases; bases with no gene match: 8. CDR1 SGDLS and CDR2 YYNGEE come from the germline V gene. The CDR3 nucleotides read TGTGCCAGCAGCGCGTCTCCTGGACAGGGTGAAGCTTTCTTT. Translation: CASSASPGQGEAFF.

This chain links TRBV4-2 with TRBJ2-1, with a weak D call TRBD2 (6 bases). Looked up from germline, CDR1 is LGHNA and CDR2 is YNFKEQ. Trimming cost V 2 bases and J 7 bases, with 18 bases left between them. This CDR3 is built from 16 residues. CDR3 in DNA: TGTGCCAGCAGCCAACCCCGGGGGTTTCAGCGGAATGAGCAGTTCTTC. Its translation: CASSQPRGFQRNEQFF.

The gene calls are TRBV13 and TRBJ1-2; 10 nucleotides align to TRBD1. This CDR3 spans 15 amino acids. Germline V lookup: CDR1 PRHDT, CDR2 FYEKMQ (reference sequence). V trimming: 3 bases; J trimming: 5 bases; junction bases outside the gene matches: 6. CDR3: CASSFRDRGSYGYTF. The CDR3 coding sequence is TGTGCCAGCAGCTTTAGGGACAGGGGTTCGTATGGCTACACCTTC.

This chain connects TRBV19 to TRBJ1-4, with D unresolved. V was trimmed by 6 bases and J by 8 bases, leaving 22 bases between them. CDR3 length equals 16 residues. Germline assignment: CDR1 LNHDA and CDR2 SQIVND (reference sequence). CDR3 in amino acids: CASSSLYGEMGEKLFF. CDR3 nucleotide sequence: TGTGCCAGTAGCTCCCTTTATGGGGAGATGGGAGAAAAACTGTTTTTT.

This rearrangement joins TRBV19 to TRBJ2-2, with no clear D. The length of the CDR3 is 15 residues. In germline, CDR1 is LNHDA, CDR2 SQIVND (reference sequence). V lost 6 bases to trimming and J lost 3 bases, with 14 bases between them. The CDR3 protein is CASRLASGYTGELFF. The CDR3 DNA follows: TGTGCCAGTAGGTTGGCTAGTGGGTACACCGGGGAGCTGTTTTTT.

In the case of this clone: Given a much more abundant clone one base away, this may be a read error. Other DNA sequences in the sample encode the same CDR3. The CDR3 protein is CASRGQLMNTEAFF. CDR3 coding DNA: TGTGCCAGCAGGGGACAGCTTATGAACACTGAAGCTTTCTTT. This chain uses TRBV6-5 with TRBJ1-1, with 7 nucleotides matching TRBD1. The junction had 4 bases not matched to a gene; V was cut back by 6 bases and J by 0 bases. The CDR3 length is 14 residues. Germline V gives CDR1 MNHEY, CDR2 SVGAGI.

Note on this clone: The sample carries other DNA sequences with the same CDR3. Written as DNA, the CDR3 is TGTGCCAGCAGCGTGGACAGAAACTATGGCTACACCTTC. The encoded protein is CASSVDRNYGYTF. V and J are TRBV9 and TRBJ1-2, with D possibly TRBD1 on 6 matching bases. This CDR3 is built from 13 residues. Germline values: CDR1 SGDLS, CDR2 YYNGEE. V lost 2 bases to trimming and J lost 2 bases, with 7 bases between them.

The V and J genes are TRBV9 and TRBJ2-1, with 10 positions matching TRBD1. From germline, CDR1 is SGDLS and CDR2 YYNGEE. The trim removed 1 base at V and 5 bases at J, leaving 9 bases unmatched. The CDR3 length is 17 residues. CDR3 nucleotides: TGTGCCAGCAGCGTACCGCGGACAGGGGGTTCCAACAATGAGCAGTTCTTC. The encoded protein is CASSVPRTGGSNNEQFF.

The chain employs TRBV12-3 or TRBV12-4 and TRBJ2-1; D might be TRBD2 (5 bases). There are 13 residues in the CDR3. V was pared by 1 base and J by 6 bases, with 7 bases between. The CDR3 DNA reads TGTGCCAGCAGTTTAGGGACTGCCAATGAGCAGTTCTTC. It codes for CASSLGTANEQFF.

V is TRBV5-1 and J is TRBJ1-3, with 9 positions matching TRBD1. CDR3 size: 17 residues. The V and J ends lost 2 bases and 4 bases, in that order; junction bases with no gene match: 10. Germline V CDR1 and CDR2: SGHRS, YFSETQ. The CDR3 region has the DNA TGCGCCAGCAGCTTTACCTTCGGGACAGGGCAAGGAAACACCATATATTTT. Encoded protein: CASSFTFGTGQGNTIYF.

The sample holds a few counts of this clone. The chain couples TRBV29-1 to TRBJ1-2; perhaps TRBD1 as D (5 bases). This CDR3 has 14 residues. CDR1 SQVTM and CDR2 ANQGSEA come from the germline V gene. Between the trimmed V and J ends, which lost 7 bases and 5 bases, there was a span of 20 bases. CDR3 amino acids: CSATRGTGAYGYTF. CDR3 nucleotide sequence: TGCAGCGCCACAAGAGGGACGGGAGCTTATGGCTACACCTTC.

Details on this clone: A junction end diverges from the germline sequence, so it may reflect a read error. This chain uses TRBV28 with TRBJ1-4; D possibly corresponds to TRBD1 (6 bases). The CDR3 consists of 13 residues. Per the germline V gene, CDR1 is MDHEN and CDR2 is SYDVKM. The CDR3 loop reads CASNLQGGKKLFF. The CDR3 bases are TGTGCCAGCAATTTACAGGGTGGGAAAAAACTGTTTTTT.

The chain has TRBV5-1 and TRBJ1-2, with 7 nucleotides matching TRBD1. The CDR3 runs to 15 residues. The J segment lost 8 bases and the V segment lost 4 bases, leaving 14 bases of the junction unmatched. In germline, CDR1 is SGHRS, CDR2 YFSETQ. The CDR3 reads CASSPILDREYGYTF. CDR3 nucleotides: TGCGCCAGCAGCCCCATACTAGACAGGGAGTACGGCTACACCTTC.

The chain joins TRBV7-3 to TRBJ2-2; D is perhaps TRBD2 (6 bases). The CDR3 length is 18 residues. Germline V CDR1 and CDR2: SGHTA, FQGTGA. V was trimmed by 5 bases and J by 1 base, leaving 20 bases between them. CDR3 DNA: TGTGCCAGCAGCCCGGAGAGGGTGACTAGTCTGAACACCGGGGAGCTGTTTTTT. This sequence encodes CASSPERVTSLNTGELFF. The full variable domain, rest sourced from reference TRBV7-3 and TRBJ2-2, is GAGVSQTPSNKVTEKGKYVELRCDPISGHTALYWYRQSLGQGPEFLIYFQGTGAADDSGLPNDRFFAVRPEGSVSTLKIQRTERGDSAVYLCASSPERVTSLNTGELFFGEGSRLTVL.

The chain has TRBV28 and TRBJ2-5, with D perhaps matching TRBD2 (7 bases). The CDR3 spans 14 residues. CDR1 is MDHEN, CDR2 SYDVKM, per germline. V was clipped by 5 bases and J by 3 bases, with 13 bases between them. CDR3 sequence reads: CASSGGAGEETQYF. CDR3 coding DNA: TGTGCCAGCAGTGGGGGGGCAGGGGAAGAGACCCAGTACTTC.

The chain uses TRBV6-5 and TRBJ1-2, with 10 bases fitting TRBD1. V gave up 6 bases and J gave up 6 bases; unmatched junction bases: 7. CDR3 length: 14 amino acids. Per the germline V gene, CDR1 is MNHEY and CDR2 is SVGAGI. Here the CDR3 DNA reads TGTGCCAGCAGGGAGACAGGGGGCTGGGATGGCTACACCTTC. This sequence encodes CASRETGGWDGYTF.

Of note for this clone: This CDR3 is also generated by other DNA sequences in the sample. The CDR3 loop is CASSPGQNTEAFF. The DNA for the CDR3 is TGTGCCAGCTCACCGGGACAGAACACTGAAGCTTTCTTT. V is TRBV18 and J is TRBJ1-1; maybe TRBD1 (6 bases). Trimming left V 3 bases short and J 1 base short, with 6 bases between. The CDR3 has 13 residues. The germline gives CDR1 KGHSH, CDR2 LQKENI.

The chain has TRBV7-3 and TRBJ2-2, with 8 bases fitting TRBD2. Germline CDR1 is SGHTA and CDR2 is FQGTGA. J lost 6 bases, V lost 3 bases, and 3 bases had no gene match. The length of the CDR3 is 14 residues. CDR3 bases: TGTGCCAGCAGCTTTCGCGGGGGGTCCGGGGAGCTGTTTTTT. Its translation is CASSFRGGSGELFF.

This chain links TRBV7-9 with TRBJ2-7; possibly TRBD1 for D (6 bases). The CDR3 has 13 amino acids. Trimming took off 4 bases at V and 11 bases at J, with 18 bases between the two ends. From germline, CDR1 is SEHNR and CDR2 FQNEAQ (reference sequence). This CDR3 reads CASSSGTDRRKYF. The CDR3 nucleotides read TGTGCCAGCAGCTCAGGAACGGACAGACGAAAGTACTTC.

The V call is TRBV5-1, the J call TRBJ1-1; D may be TRBD1 (6 bases). Germline lookup yields CDR1 SGHRS and CDR2 YFSETQ. The CDR3 runs 14 residues. V was trimmed by 6 bases and J by 0 bases, leaving 12 bases between them. The chain's CDR3 is CASNREQMNTEAFF. CDR3 DNA sequence: TGCGCCAGCAACAGGGAACAGATGAACACTGAAGCTTTCTTT.

The genes are TRBV9 and TRBJ1-4; tentatively, D is TRBD1 (6 bases). V was clipped by 0 bases and J by 8 bases, with 14 bases between them. Germline CDR1 and CDR2: SGDLS and YYNGEE. The CDR3 runs to 15 residues. This CDR3 is CASSVGGGATEKLFF. The CDR3 DNA is TGTGCCAGCAGCGTAGGAGGGGGGGCGACGGAAAAACTGTTTTTT.

This chain joins TRBV6-1 and TRBJ2-5, with 10 bases that match TRBD2. The CDR3 is 15 amino acids. Trimming took 1 base from V and 6 from J; bases not matched to a gene: 5. Germline-derived CDR1 and CDR2 are MNHNS and SASEGT. CDR3 region: CASSEELAGVKTQYF. The CDR3 DNA is TGTGCCAGCAGTGAAGAGCTAGCGGGGGTGAAGACCCAGTACTTC.

J is TRBJ1-6 and V is TRBV5-7; D is uncertain. TRBV5-7 is designated an ORF whose function remains uncertain. V was cut by 5 bases and J by 2 bases, with 14 bases left in between. The CDR3 runs 16 residues. CDR3 residues: CASRPLRFPYNSPLHF. The DNA of the CDR3 is TGTGCCAGCAGACCCCTCAGGTTTCCCTATAATTCACCCCTCCACTTT.

CDR3 amino acids: CATSETVNNEQFF. The CDR3 bases are TGTGCCACCAGTGAGACAGTGAACAATGAGCAGTTCTTC. This chain joins TRBV24-1 and TRBJ2-1, with D tentatively TRBD1 (5 bases). V was shortened by 4 bases and J by 5 bases, with 8 bases between the two germline ends. In germline, CDR1 is KGHDR, CDR2 SFDVKD. The CDR3 has 13 residues.

The CDR3 loop reads CASSLGRLAVRYEQYF. In DNA, the CDR3 is TGTGCCAGCAGCTTGGGGAGACTAGCGGTTCGCTACGAGCAGTACTTC. The V gene is TRBV11-2, the J gene TRBJ2-7; 9 nucleotides match TRBD2. J lost 3 bases, V lost 3 bases, and 9 bases had no gene match. The germline V gene encodes CDR1 SGHAT and CDR2 FQNNGV. CDR3 length: 16 amino acids.

This chain links TRBV5-4 with TRBJ1-4; a weak D match, TRBD1 (6 bases). The CDR3 is made up of 14 amino acids. Per the germline V gene, CDR1 is SGHNT and CDR2 is YYREEE (reference sequence). Trimming stripped 7 bases from V and 1 base from J, with 11 bases between. CDR3 in amino acids: CASGPGQTNEKLFF. The DNA for the CDR3 is TGTGCCAGCGGACCGGGACAAACTAATGAAAAACTGTTTTTT.

This clone was picked up many times. The chain recombines TRBV2 with TRBJ2-2; 9 nucleotides line up with TRBD1. This CDR3 is 16 amino acids long. Per the germline V gene, CDR1 is SNHLY and CDR2 is FYNNEI. V lost 2 bases, J lost 7 bases, and 8 bases stayed unmatched. This chain's CDR3 is CASSEMTGGIGGELFF. The DNA of the CDR3 is TGTGCCAGCAGTGAAATGACAGGGGGAATTGGCGGGGAGCTGTTTTTT.